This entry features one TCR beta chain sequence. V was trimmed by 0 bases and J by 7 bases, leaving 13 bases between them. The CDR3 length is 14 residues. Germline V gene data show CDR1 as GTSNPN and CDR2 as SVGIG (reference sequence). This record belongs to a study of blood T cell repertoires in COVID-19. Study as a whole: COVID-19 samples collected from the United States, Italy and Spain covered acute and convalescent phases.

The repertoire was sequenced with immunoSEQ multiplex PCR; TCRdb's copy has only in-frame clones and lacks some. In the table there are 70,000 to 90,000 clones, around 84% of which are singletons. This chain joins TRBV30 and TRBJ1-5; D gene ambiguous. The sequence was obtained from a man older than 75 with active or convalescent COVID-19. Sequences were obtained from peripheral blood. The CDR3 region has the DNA TGTGCCTGGAGTGTGTTGGATAGCGCGCAGCCCCAGCATTTT. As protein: CAWSVLDSAQPQHF. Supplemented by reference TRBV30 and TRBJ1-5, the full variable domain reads SQTIHQWPATLVQPVGSPLSLECTVEGTSNPNLYWYRQAAGRGLQLLFYSVGIGQISSEVPQNLSASRPQDRQFILSSKKLLLSDSGFYLCAWSVLDSAQPQHFGDGTRLSIL.